This is a list of T cell receptor beta chains from one sample in a study of CD8 T cells in Susac syndrome. TCRdb re-derived calls from the immunoSEQ multiplex PCR reads in MiXCR, one entry per CDR3 protein. Of about 66,000 distinct CDR3 sequences listed, about 94% were seen once; the top ten hold about 0.6%. Sequences were obtained from CD8+ T cells from PBMCs. The source of these receptors is a human donor with multiple sclerosis. The CDR3 runs from the conserved cysteine through the conserved F or W. D genes are given only for firm matches. The listing skips clone size in some rows; elsewhere it reads once, few, many or a size class.

TGTGCCAGCAGCTTCCCAGGGAGCAACATTCAGTACTTC	CASSFPGSNIQYF	TRBJ2-4	TRBV7-9	-	-
TGTGCCAGCAGCTTAGAGAGGGAACAGCGGGGGATCACAGATACGCAGTATTTT	CASSLEREQRGITDTQYF	TRBJ2-3	TRBV11-2	TRBD2	-
TGTGCCAGCCGAAAGGCGTTAGGCAATTCACCCCTCCACTTT	CASRKALGNSPLHF	TRBJ1-6	TRBV6-5	-	-
TGTGCCAGCAGCTTGGGGGCCTACGGCTACGAGCAGTACTTC	CASSLGAYGYEQYF	TRBJ2-7	TRBV5-6	-	-
TGCAGCGGGAGGAGCTTAGCCAAAAACATTCAGTACTTC	CSGRSLAKNIQYF	TRBJ2-4	TRBV29-1	-	-
TGTGCCAGCAGCCTCCCGTTGGGAACTAGCACAGATACGCAGTATTTT	CASSLPLGTSTDTQYF	TRBJ2-3	TRBV12-3/TRBV12-4	-	-
TGCAGCGTCGAGGGCCTAAATGAGCAGTTCTTC	CSVEGLNEQFF	TRBJ2-1	TRBV29-1	-	-
TGCGCCAGCAGTCAATCGGTGGGTGGGAGCTCTGGGGCCAACGTCCTGACTTTC	CASSQSVGGSSGANVLTF	TRBJ2-6	TRBV23-1	-	once
TGTGCCAGCAGTTTAGGCTCCGGGTTCACAGATACGCAGTATTTT	CASSLGSGFTDTQYF	TRBJ2-3	TRBV27	-	-
TGCGCCAGCAGCCAAGATCGCGGGGAACTATACGAGCAGTACTTC	CASSQDRGELYEQYF	TRBJ2-7	TRBV4-3	-	-
TGTGCCAGCAGCCATACTAACCGGGATCCCGATGGGGCTTTCTTT	CASSHTNRDPDGAFF	TRBJ1-1	TRBV6-1	-	-
TGCAGCGTTGCACAGGGTCCAAGCTCCTACGAGCAGTACTTC	CSVAQGPSSYEQYF	TRBJ2-7	TRBV29-1	-	-
TGCAGCGTTGAAGATCTTGTAGGCTACACCTTC	CSVEDLVGYTF	TRBJ1-2	TRBV29-1	-	-
TGTGCCAGCAGTACACGACAATCGCCTCAAGAGACCCAGTACTTC	CASSTRQSPQETQYF	TRBJ2-5	TRBV6-1	-	few
TGTGCCAGCAGCGGGTGGGACAGTTGGGATGGCTACACCTTC	CASSGWDSWDGYTF	TRBJ1-2	TRBV9	TRBD1	-
TGTGCCAGCACGTCGGCAGGGGACACTGAAGCTTTCTTT	CASTSAGDTEAFF	TRBJ1-1	TRBV2	-	-
TGCAGCGTTGAAGATCCAGTCACCGACACTGAAGCTTTCTTT	CSVEDPVTDTEAFF	TRBJ1-1	TRBV29-1	-	-
TGTGCCAGCTCACCAATTCTAGCGGGGACAACAGATACGCAGTATTTT	CASSPILAGTTDTQYF	TRBJ2-3	TRBV18	TRBD2	-
TGTGCCAGCAGCCACATGGGACAGGGGCTGGGGGAGACCCAGTACTTC	CASSHMGQGLGETQYF	TRBJ2-5	TRBV28	TRBD1	-
TGTGCCAGCAGCTTAGTTGGCAGGGCAGAGACCCAGTACTTC	CASSLVGRAETQYF	TRBJ2-5	TRBV13	-	-
TGTGCCAGCAGTCCTCAGGGTGCCGAGCAGTACTTC	CASSPQGAEQYF	TRBJ2-7	TRBV27	-	few
TGTGCCTGGAGTGTAACCTGGTCGGGGAACGGCTACACCTTC	CAWSVTWSGNGYTF	TRBJ1-2	TRBV30	-	-
TGTGCCAGCAGTTTATCGATTAGACAGGGAAACTACAATGAGCAGTTCTTC	CASSLSIRQGNYNEQFF	TRBJ2-1	TRBV27	TRBD1	-
TGCAGTGCTAGATCTAGGGGGCACACCGGGGAGCTGTTTTTT	CSARSRGHTGELFF	TRBJ2-2	TRBV20-1	TRBD1	once
TGCAGCGTTCAGGGGACGAACACTGAAGCTTTCTTT	CSVQGTNTEAFF	TRBJ1-1	TRBV29-1	-	-
TGCGCCAGCAGCCAAACCCAGGGAAACACCGGGGAGCTGTTTTTT	CASSQTQGNTGELFF	TRBJ2-2	TRBV4-1	-	-
TGTGCCAGCAGTTACGGGCAGGGTCAAGAGACCCAGTACTTC	CASSYGQGQETQYF	TRBJ2-5	TRBV6-5	-	-
TGTGCCAGCTGGCAAGGGGGCAGCTATGGCTACACCTTC	CASWQGGSYGYTF	TRBJ1-2	TRBV27	TRBD1	-
TGCAGCGTTAGTAGCCATGGCTACACCTTC	CSVSSHGYTF	TRBJ1-2	TRBV29-1	-	-
TGTGCCATCAGGGGGTTTGAGCATGAGCAGTTCTTC	CAIRGFEHEQFF	TRBJ2-1	TRBV10-3	-	-
TGCAGCGGGAGGGGCGGGGAGGTCACTGAAGCTTTCTTT	CSGRGGEVTEAFF	TRBJ1-1	TRBV29-1	-	few
TGCGCCAGCAGCCAAGGCACAGACTACTACGAGCAGTACTTC	CASSQGTDYYEQYF	TRBJ2-7	TRBV4-3	-	-
TGTGCCAGCAGTGATTGGGGGGTCGGCGAGCAGTACTTC	CASSDWGVGEQYF	TRBJ2-7	TRBV6-5	-	-
TGTGCCAGCAGCGAGGACAGGACGATCTACTACGAGCAGTACTTC	CASSEDRTIYYEQYF	TRBJ2-7	TRBV7-2	TRBD1	once
TGTGCCAGCAGCCCACCCCTAGGCGGGAGTGGCCTCAGCTCCTACAATGAGCAGTTCTTC	CASSPPLGGSGLSSYNEQFF	TRBJ2-1	TRBV9	TRBD2	-
TGCGCCAGCAGCCGAAGCGGGGGGCCGAGCTCCTACAATGAGCAGTTCTTC	CASSRSGGPSSYNEQFF	TRBJ2-1	TRBV5-1	TRBD2	-
TGTGCCAGCAGCTACACAGTAGGGGGAGGGAGCAATGAGCAGTTCTTC	CASSYTVGGGSNEQFF	TRBJ2-1	TRBV7-3	-	few
TGTGCCAGTAGTAGAGGGACAGAAATCTTCTACAATGAGCAGTTCTTC	CASSRGTEIFYNEQFF	TRBJ2-1	TRBV19	TRBD1	-
TGTGCCAGCAGTACCGACAGGGGACAAATGCACGAGCAGTACTTC	CASSTDRGQMHEQYF	TRBJ2-7	TRBV7-9	TRBD1	-
TGTGCCACCAGTGACGGGGCTGGCACTGAAGCTTTCTTT	CATSDGAGTEAFF	TRBJ1-1	TRBV24-1	-	-
TGTGCCATCAGTGTTGGGGGGGGCTCCTACAATGAGCAGTTCTTC	CAISVGGGSYNEQFF	TRBJ2-1	TRBV10-3	TRBD2	-
TGTGCCAGCAGCCCTCCTATCGGGGGTGACGAGACCCAGTACTTC	CASSPPIGGDETQYF	TRBJ2-5	TRBV27	-	once
TGTGCCAGCAGCGTCCAAATAGCGGGGGGCGAGGAGTTCTTC	CASSVQIAGGEEFF	TRBJ2-1	TRBV7-8	TRBD2	-
TGTGCCAGCAGCGGCCTAGACAATGAGCAGTTCTTC	CASSGLDNEQFF	TRBJ2-1	TRBV12-3/TRBV12-4	-	few
TGTGCCAGCAGCTTCGGTGGGGGCATAGCTGAAGCTTTCTTT	CASSFGGGIAEAFF	TRBJ1-1	TRBV7-9	-	-
TGTGCCAGCAGTTACTTTAAGAACACTGAAGCTTTCTTT	CASSYFKNTEAFF	TRBJ1-1	TRBV6-5	-	-
TGTGCCAGCAGGGGAGACAGAGGACAGCCCCAGCATTTT	CASRGDRGQPQHF	TRBJ1-5	TRBV12-3/TRBV12-4	-	-
TGCGCCAGCAGCCAAGATAGCCGGAGTAATCAGCCCCAGCATTTT	CASSQDSRSNQPQHF	TRBJ1-5	TRBV4-3	-	-
TGTGCCAGCAGCACGGGACAGGGTTCCGACGAGCAGTACTTC	CASSTGQGSDEQYF	TRBJ2-7	TRBV7-9	TRBD1	-
TGTGCCACCAGTGATTTTGCCAGTCAAGAGACCCAGTACTTC	CATSDFASQETQYF	TRBJ2-5	TRBV24-1	-	-
TGTGCCTGGAGTGTATCTAGCGGGGGGGTCTATGAGCAGTTCTTC	CAWSVSSGGVYEQFF	TRBJ2-1	TRBV30	TRBD2	-
TGTGCCAGCAGTTTAGACGGTAATGGCTACACCTTC	CASSLDGNGYTF	TRBJ1-2	TRBV27	-	-
TGTGCCAGCAGTTTCGGTCGCTCCTACGAGCAGTACTTC	CASSFGRSYEQYF	TRBJ2-7	TRBV12-3/TRBV12-4	-	few